The 10 T cell receptor beta chains reported below all come from one sample, sequenced in a study of early T cells in non-severe SARS-CoV-2 infection. Using its own MiXCR run on the 5' RACE reads, TCRdb lists one record per CDR3 protein. The repertoire holds under 60,000 distinct CDR3 sequences, with about 10% as singletons. The sequenced material came from whole blood. Receptor source: an adult who was a healthcare worker with PCR-confirmed SARS-CoV-2 infection or an uninfected control (not recorded which).

The table lists this clonotype with many counts. The gene calls are TRBV6-6 and TRBJ2-7; weak D call: TRBD2 (5 bases). CDR1 and CDR2 from the germline V gene are MNHNY and SVGAGI (reference sequence). Deletions cut 6 bases from V and 1 base from J, with 13 bases between. The CDR3 extends over 14 amino acids. CDR3 amino acids: CASRSRGESYEQYF. CDR3 nucleotide sequence: TGTGCCAGCAGATCCCGGGGAGAGTCCTACGAGCAGTACTTC.

This clonotype was counted ten times or more. This chain connects TRBV12-3 or TRBV12-4 to TRBJ1-1; D gene unclear. V was pared by 3 bases and J by 4 bases, with 12 bases between. The CDR3 sequence is 14 residues long. The CDR3 coding sequence is TGTGCCAGCAGTTTGAGCGGCGGCTCCACTGAAGCTTTCTTT. It codes for CASSLSGGSTEAFF.

A note on this clonotype: One base away lies a much larger clone, so this may be a sequencing read error. The V call is TRBV29-1, the J call TRBJ1-1; a possible D gene is TRBD1 (5 bases). The V end lost 7 bases, the J end lost 4 bases, and 13 bases lay between the germline ends. The CDR3 length is 12 residues. Germline values: CDR1 SQVTM, CDR2 ANQGSEA. The CDR3 protein is CSASRGGTEAFF. CDR3 coding DNA: TGCAGCGCATCCCGGGGCGGCACTGAAGCTTTCTTT.

There are many counts of this clonotype. The chain combines TRBV12-3 or TRBV12-4 with TRBJ1-1; D is ambiguous. The V gene lost 1 base and the J gene lost 4 bases, with 10 bases spanning the gap. CDR3 length: 14 amino acids. In nucleotides, the CDR3 is TGTGCCAGCAGTTTAGAGCGGGGTGTCACTGAAGCTTTCTTT. It codes for CASSLERGVTEAFF.

This clonotype was observed a handful of times. The chain couples TRBV20-1 to TRBJ2-5; tentative D call: TRBD2 (5 bases). There are 15 residues in the CDR3. Germline V lookup: CDR1 DFQATT, CDR2 SNEGSKA (reference sequence). In DNA, the CDR3 is TGCAGCTTATCAACCCGGGCTAGCTTTGCTGAGACCCAGTACTTC. Amino acid sequence: CSLSTRASFAETQYF.

This clonotype came up many times. The V and J genes are TRBV7-8 and TRBJ1-6; 8 nucleotides match TRBD1. V lost 5 bases and J lost 3; bases outside the gene matches: 9. The CDR3 contains 17 residues. CDR1 is SGHVS and CDR2 is FQNEAQ in the germline V gene. DNA for the CDR3: TGTGCCAGCAGCCGTACAGGGGGATATGACTATAATTCACCCCTCCACTTT. As protein: CASSRTGGYDYNSPLHF. The whole variable domain, remainder taken from reference TRBV7-8 and TRBJ1-6, is GAGVSQSPRYKVAKRGQDVALRCDPISGHVSLFWYQQALGQGPEFLTYFQNEAQLDKSGLPSDRFFAERPEGSVSTLKIQRTQQEDSAVYLCASSRTGGYDYNSPLHFGNGTRLTVT.

This clonotype was detected many times. The rearrangement links TRBV7-9 to TRBJ2-3; 10 nucleotides align to TRBD2. After removal of 6 bases from V and 5 bases from J, the junction contained 8 bases not matched to a gene. The CDR3 runs to 15 residues. CDR1 and CDR2 from the germline V gene are SEHNR and FQNEAQ (reference sequence). CDR3 sequence: CASSPSGRAEDTQYF. The CDR3 DNA sequence: TGTGCCAGCAGTCCGAGCGGGAGGGCCGAAGATACGCAGTATTTT.

This clonotype came up a few times. The V call is TRBV5-5, the J call TRBJ2-5, with a tentative D call TRBD2 (5 bases). This CDR3 spans 15 amino acids. Trimming took 1 base from V and 4 from J, leaving 14 bases between them. CDR1 and CDR2 from the germline V gene are SGHKS and YYEKEE (reference sequence). Here the CDR3 reads CASSLPGSLSETQYF. The CDR3 nucleotides read TGTGCCAGCAGCTTGCCTGGGAGTCTCTCAGAGACCCAGTACTTC.

In this sample, this clonotype turned up many times. The J gene is TRBJ2-2, the V gene TRBV4-2; 8 positions match TRBD2. Germline trimming cut 0 bases from V and 6 bases from J; bases unmatched to any gene: 6. The CDR3 covers 16 residues. Germline V gives CDR1 LGHNA, CDR2 YNFKEQ. The CDR3: CASSQDHGRAAGELFF. The CDR3 DNA follows: TGTGCCAGCAGCCAAGATCACGGGAGGGCCGCCGGGGAGCTGTTTTTT.

This clonotype was seen repeatedly, ten times or more. This sequence joins TRBV7-2 and TRBJ2-2; 7 positions match TRBD2. Germline loops: CDR1 SGHTA, CDR2 FQGNSA. This CDR3 has 17 amino acids. The ends lost 1 base at V and 5 bases at J; junction bases unmatched: 10. The CDR3 DNA is TGTGCCAGCAGCTTAGGGCTAGCGGTAGTGGGGACCGGGGAGCTGTTTTTT. Protein: CASSLGLAVVGTGELFF.